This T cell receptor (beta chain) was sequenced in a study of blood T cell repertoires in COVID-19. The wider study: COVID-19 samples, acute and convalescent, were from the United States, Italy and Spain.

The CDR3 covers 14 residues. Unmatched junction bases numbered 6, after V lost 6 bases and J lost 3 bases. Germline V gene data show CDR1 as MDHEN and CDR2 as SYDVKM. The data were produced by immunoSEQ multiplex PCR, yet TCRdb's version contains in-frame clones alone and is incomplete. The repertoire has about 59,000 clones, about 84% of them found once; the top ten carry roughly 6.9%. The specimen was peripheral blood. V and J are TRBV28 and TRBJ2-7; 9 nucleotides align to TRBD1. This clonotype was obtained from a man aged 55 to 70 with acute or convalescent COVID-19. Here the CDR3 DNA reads TGTGCCAGCAGATCGACAGGGGGGGACTACGAGCAGTACTTC. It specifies CASRSTGGDYEQYF.